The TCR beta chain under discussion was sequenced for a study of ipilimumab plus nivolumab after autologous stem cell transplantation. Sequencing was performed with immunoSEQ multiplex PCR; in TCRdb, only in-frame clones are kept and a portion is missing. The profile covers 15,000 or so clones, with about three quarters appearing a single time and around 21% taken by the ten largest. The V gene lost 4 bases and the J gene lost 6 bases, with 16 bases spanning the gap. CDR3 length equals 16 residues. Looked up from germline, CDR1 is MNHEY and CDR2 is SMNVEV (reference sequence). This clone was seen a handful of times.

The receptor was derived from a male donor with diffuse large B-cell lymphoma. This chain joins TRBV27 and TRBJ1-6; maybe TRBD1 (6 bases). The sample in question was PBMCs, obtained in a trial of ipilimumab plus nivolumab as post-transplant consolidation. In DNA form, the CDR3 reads TGTGCCAGCAGTTCGTACAGGGCCGATCTTAATTCACCCCTCCACTTT. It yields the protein CASSSYRADLNSPLHF.